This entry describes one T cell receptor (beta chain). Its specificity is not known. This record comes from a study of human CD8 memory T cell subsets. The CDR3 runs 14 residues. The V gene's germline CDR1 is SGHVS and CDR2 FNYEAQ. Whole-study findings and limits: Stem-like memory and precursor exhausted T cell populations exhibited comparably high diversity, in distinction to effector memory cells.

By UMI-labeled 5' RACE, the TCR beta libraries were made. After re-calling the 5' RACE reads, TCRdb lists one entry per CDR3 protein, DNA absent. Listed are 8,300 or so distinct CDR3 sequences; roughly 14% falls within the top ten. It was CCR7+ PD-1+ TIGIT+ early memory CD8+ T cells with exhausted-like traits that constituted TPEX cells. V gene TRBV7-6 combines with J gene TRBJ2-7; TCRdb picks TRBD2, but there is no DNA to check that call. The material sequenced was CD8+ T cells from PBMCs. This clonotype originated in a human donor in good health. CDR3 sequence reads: CASSEGQGGGEQYF.